This TCR beta chain was sequenced for a study of TIL therapy for anti-PD-1-resistant metastatic lung cancer. Turning to the study itself: Median patient age was 54, ranging roughly 35-85 years. Half of patients were current or former smokers.

The table lists this clone with a few counts. Its antigen remains unidentified. Germline CDR1 reads MGHRA; CDR2 reads YSYEKL. V lost 1 base to trimming and J lost 3 bases, with 6 bases between them. The CDR3 has 14 amino acids. This was the immunoSEQ v3 assay. The repertoire was sequenced with immunoSEQ multiplex PCR; TCRdb's copy has only in-frame clones and lacks some. Of tens of thousands of clones listed, approximately 57% are singletons. Specified time point: pre-treatment sample, taken before nivolumab and TIL therapy. Most excised metastases sampled were pleural nodules or supraclavicular lymph nodes. Patients were adults with stage 4 NSCLC. Study-wide results and caveats: Many TIL product clones were absent from baseline tumor, suggesting clonal contraction.

This TCR was recovered from a woman aged 25-80 years with non-small cell lung cancer. This chain links TRBV4-1 with TRBJ1-4; no clear D gene. The sample here was tumor tissue, taken at baseline. The CDR3 loop is CASSQVLANEKLFF. CDR3 bases: TGCGCCAGCAGCCAAGTTTTGGCTAATGAAAAACTGTTTTTT.